This T cell receptor (beta chain) was sequenced during a study of a mutant IDH1 vaccine in newly diagnosed glioma (dated by TCRdb to 2020 to 2023). Background on the whole study: Of the 32 patients who were treated, around 62% were male and about 40% were female, and the mean age was around 40 years. Before enrollment, most patients had been given radiochemotherapy with temozolomide as standard therapy, while the rest had received either radiotherapy alone or temozolomide alone. Peripheral blood samples were drawn at six visits, namely V03 (baseline), V05, V07, V10, V12 and V13. For exploratory analyses, under 30 treated patients had longitudinal TCRB deep sequencing done wherever samples were available.

The germline V gene supplies CDR1 MGHRA and CDR2 YSYEKL. Relative to germline, V is missing 2 bases and J is missing 3 bases, with 3 bases of the junction outside any gene match. The CDR3 runs 15 residues from the cysteine to the phenylalanine. Just the 45-base CDR3 DNA is kept, in frame starting at base 1. The label giving this sample's time point can be read as: baseline, week 1 (first vaccination visit). The label giving this sample's treatment or condition can be read as: pre-vaccination baseline after standard-of-care therapy. The donors had newly diagnosed IDH1-mutant astrocytomas of WHO grade 3 or 4 that showed loss of nuclear ATRX. The samples were drawn from NOA16, a multicentre, single-arm, open-label phase I trial in Germany that tested a mutant IDH1 peptide vaccine in humans for the first time. Visit V03 blood draws served as the baseline sample for immunogenicity testing. Genomic DNA for TCRB sequencing was isolated from EDTA blood with the DNeasy Blood and Tissue Kit.

Receptor libraries were prepared by the immunoSEQ multiplex PCR assay. Rearranged TCR beta chain sequences were amplified with the hsTCRB Kit following the manufacturer's protocol. TCRB libraries were sequenced on an Illumina MiSeq. Per the original workflow: Demultiplexing, trimming and gene mapping were performed with the kit vendor's proprietary platform. TCRdb retrieved this table from immuneACCESS and kept in-frame rearrangements only. Not all clones are present; in checked studies, unresolved V genes account for under half, and no reason is known for the remainder. V, J and clone size are taken as reported in that table, and D and trimming were inferred from the DNA itself. This sample is represented by around 15,000 clones; around 95% of them were singletons. The ten largest make up roughly 4% of the sample. Overall study outcomes, separate from this receptor: Vaccine-induced immune responses across multiple MHC alleles were detected in over 80% of patients. The authors stated that sample limitations prevented analyses of patient blood samples from being reproduced. Pseudoprogression seemed to be unrelated to changes in the top peripheral T cell clonotypes found by TCRB sequencing. Selection of PBMC samples for TCRB deep sequencing was based on availability.

A remark on this clone: What antigen it recognizes has not been identified. No quality values exist for individual bases; no much larger clone is one base distant.

The chain couples TRBV4-1 to TRBJ2-1; TRBD1 lines up with 8 middle nucleotides. The clonotype originates from a woman between 18 and 30 years old with glioma. Some clones in this sample may be carry-over from other donors' samples. The source was peripheral blood mononuclear cells (PBMCs), collected from a glioma patient treated with radiotherapy, temozolomide or both. DNA sequence: TGCGCCAGCAGCCAACGGACAGGGAGCTACAATGAGCAGTTCTTC. Translated, it reads CASSQRTGSYNEQFF.